The clone carrying this T cell receptor beta chain was observed at least ten times. The CDR3 length is 15 residues. Per the germline V gene, CDR1 is MDHEN and CDR2 is SYDVKM. V lost 7 bases, J lost 3 bases, and 10 bases stayed unmatched. Sorting defined naive CD8 T cells as CD8+CD4-CCR7+CD45RA+. The data were taken from a study of molecular identifiers for immune sequencing clone quantification. Bulk TCR library preparation followed previously described methods with listed TCR primers. Each CDR3 protein gets one entry after TCRdb re-called the PCR reads with MiXCR. The table lists roughly 100,000 distinct CDR3 sequences, under 40% of them singletons.

This receptor was identified in a human donor in good health. Some libraries in this study had Jurkat cell RNA spiked in. Sequencing was carried out using naive CD8+ T cells from blood, with Jurkat cell RNA spiked in. Subset given: FACS-sorted CD8+CD4-CCR7+CD45RA+ naive T cells. J is TRBJ2-7 and V is TRBV28, with 9 bases that match TRBD1. This CDR3 is CASTHPGQGLYEQYF. CDR3 coding DNA: TGTGCCAGCACCCATCCGGGACAGGGTCTCTACGAGCAGTACTTC.